This T cell receptor (beta chain) was captured by sequencing in a study of shared clonotypes between healthy human individuals. Study results and caveats: Incompleteness in sorted-subset sequencing, despite large depth, was shown by rarefaction. Clonotype sharing levels among donors were expected to vary with sequencing depth. When naive CD4 clonotypes were compared across a few donors, 4% to 6.5% were shared.

Assay used: immunoSEQ multiplex PCR; TCRdb lists only in-frame clones, some missing. The table has millions of clones, 85% to 95% seen once. Germline V gene lookup returns CDR1 ENHRY and CDR2 SYGVKD. The ends were cut back, 6 bases at V and 5 bases at J, with 16 bases in the middle. CDR3 length equals 14 residues. Concerning this clone: No antigen is known for it.

The chain recombines TRBV10-3 with TRBJ1-1, with D hard to call. Sequenced material: naive CD4+ T cells sorted from blood. Subset indicated: CD45RA+ positively selected. The sequence came from a man aged 18 to 35 in good health. The CDR3 is CAIRPFDGGTEAFF. In DNA, the CDR3 is TGTGCCATCAGGCCTTTTGACGGAGGAACTGAAGCTTTCTTT.